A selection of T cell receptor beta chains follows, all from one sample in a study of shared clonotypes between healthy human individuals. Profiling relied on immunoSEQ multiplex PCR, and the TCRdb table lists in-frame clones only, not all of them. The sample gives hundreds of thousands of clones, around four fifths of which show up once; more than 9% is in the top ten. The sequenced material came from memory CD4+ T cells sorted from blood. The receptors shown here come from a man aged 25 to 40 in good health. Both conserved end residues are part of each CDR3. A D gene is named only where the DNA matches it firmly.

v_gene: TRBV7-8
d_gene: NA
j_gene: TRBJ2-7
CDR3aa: CASSPVRGGEQYF

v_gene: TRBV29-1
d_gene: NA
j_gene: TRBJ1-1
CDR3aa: CSVGNTEAFF

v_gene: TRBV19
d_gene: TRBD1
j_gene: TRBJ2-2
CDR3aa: CASRTGQVTGELFF

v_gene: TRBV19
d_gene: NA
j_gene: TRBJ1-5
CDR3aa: CASSIWLSFQAPTQHF

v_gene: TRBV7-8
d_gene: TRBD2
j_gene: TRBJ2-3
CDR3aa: CASSLIVGGRLDTQYF

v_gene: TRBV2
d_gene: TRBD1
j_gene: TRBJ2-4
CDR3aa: CASSVRTGGQNIQYF

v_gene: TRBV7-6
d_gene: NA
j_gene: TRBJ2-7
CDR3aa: CASSFLPMGDGEQYF

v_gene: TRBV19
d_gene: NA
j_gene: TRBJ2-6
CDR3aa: CASSLEAAGANVLTF

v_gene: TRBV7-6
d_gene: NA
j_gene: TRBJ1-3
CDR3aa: CASSTSRDSGNTIYF

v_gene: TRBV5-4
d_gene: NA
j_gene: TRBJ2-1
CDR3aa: CASSLVFGSGTYNEQFF

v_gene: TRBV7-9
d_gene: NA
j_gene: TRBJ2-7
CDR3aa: CASSFGQYEQYF

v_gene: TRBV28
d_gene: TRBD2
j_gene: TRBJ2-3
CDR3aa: CASRLGLAGVGTDTQYF

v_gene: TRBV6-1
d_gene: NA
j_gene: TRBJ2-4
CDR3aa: CASSAGTPSYSIQYF

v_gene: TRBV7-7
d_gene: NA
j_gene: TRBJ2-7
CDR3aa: CASSLVGQSSYEQYF

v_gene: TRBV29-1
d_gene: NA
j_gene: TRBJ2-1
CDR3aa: CSVRAPGSAEQFF

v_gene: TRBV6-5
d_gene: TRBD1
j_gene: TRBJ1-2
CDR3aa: CASSYSNPQGNYGYTF

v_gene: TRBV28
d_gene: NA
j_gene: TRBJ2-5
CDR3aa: CASSSWDVGETQYF

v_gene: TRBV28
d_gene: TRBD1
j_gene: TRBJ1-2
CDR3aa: CASSRQGAYGYTF

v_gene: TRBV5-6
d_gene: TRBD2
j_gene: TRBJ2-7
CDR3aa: CASRGLAEPYEQYF

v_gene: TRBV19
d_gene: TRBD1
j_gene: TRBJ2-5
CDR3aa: CASSDRGGRQETQYF

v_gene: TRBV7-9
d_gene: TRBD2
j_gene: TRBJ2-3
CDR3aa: CASSSGLAGPTDTQYF

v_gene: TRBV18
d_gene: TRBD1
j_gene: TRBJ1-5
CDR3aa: CASSPIGQGVSSNQPQHF

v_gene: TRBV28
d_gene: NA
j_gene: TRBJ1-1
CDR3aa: CASSLSQGSPAFF

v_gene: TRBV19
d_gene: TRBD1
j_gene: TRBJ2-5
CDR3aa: CATRPDRVETQYF

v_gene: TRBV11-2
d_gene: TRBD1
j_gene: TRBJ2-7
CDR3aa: CASSLGTGNYEQYF

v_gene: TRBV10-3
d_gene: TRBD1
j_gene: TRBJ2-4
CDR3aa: CATRTGNIQYF

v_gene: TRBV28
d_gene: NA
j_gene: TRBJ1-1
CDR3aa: CASKLNTEAFF

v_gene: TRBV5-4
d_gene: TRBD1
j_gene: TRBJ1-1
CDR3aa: CASSSPGQGNTEAFF

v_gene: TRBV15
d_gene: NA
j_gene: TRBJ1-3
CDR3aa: CATSSAGSAGNTIYF

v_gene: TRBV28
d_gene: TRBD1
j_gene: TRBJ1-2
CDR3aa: CASSITGGGYTF

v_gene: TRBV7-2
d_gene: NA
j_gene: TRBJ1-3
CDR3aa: CASSLGALSLRRNTIYF

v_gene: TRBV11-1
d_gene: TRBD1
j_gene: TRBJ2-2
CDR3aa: CASSEGTGTGLRTGELFF

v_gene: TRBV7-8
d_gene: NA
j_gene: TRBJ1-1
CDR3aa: CASSLQDHEAFF

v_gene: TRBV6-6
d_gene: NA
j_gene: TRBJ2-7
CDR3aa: CASTQGRGPYEQYF

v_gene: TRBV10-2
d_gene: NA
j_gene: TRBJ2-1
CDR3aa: CASRTRTSYNEQFF

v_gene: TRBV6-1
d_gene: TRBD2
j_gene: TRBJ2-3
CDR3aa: CASSTGTSGTDTQYF

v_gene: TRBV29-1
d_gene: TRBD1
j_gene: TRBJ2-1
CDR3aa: CSVDSGGLEFVNNEQFF

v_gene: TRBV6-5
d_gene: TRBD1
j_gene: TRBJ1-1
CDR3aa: CASQQGISEAFF

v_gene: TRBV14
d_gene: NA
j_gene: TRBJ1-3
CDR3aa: CASSQEPGAFSTIYF

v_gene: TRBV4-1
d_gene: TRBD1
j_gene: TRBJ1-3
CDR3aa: CASSQAPTGRVGNTIYF

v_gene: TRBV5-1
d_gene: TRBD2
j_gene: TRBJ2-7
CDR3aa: CASRLAGGPYEQYF

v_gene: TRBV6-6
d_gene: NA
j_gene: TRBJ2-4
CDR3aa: CASSYNKGAKNIQYF

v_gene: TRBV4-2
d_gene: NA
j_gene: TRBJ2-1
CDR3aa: CASSQLETIGGEQFF

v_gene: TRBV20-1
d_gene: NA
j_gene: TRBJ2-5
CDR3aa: CSAIYGAPQYF

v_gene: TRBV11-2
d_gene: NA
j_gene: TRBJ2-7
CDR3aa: CASSLVTDFGYEQYF

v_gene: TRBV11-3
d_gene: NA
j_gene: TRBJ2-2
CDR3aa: CASSASNTGELFF

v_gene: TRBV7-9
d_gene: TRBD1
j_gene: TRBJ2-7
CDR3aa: CAIQTGSSYEQYF

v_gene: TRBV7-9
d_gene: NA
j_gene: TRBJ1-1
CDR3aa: CASSLVGGPGAFF

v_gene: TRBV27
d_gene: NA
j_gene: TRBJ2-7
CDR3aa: CASSLLGLHEQYF

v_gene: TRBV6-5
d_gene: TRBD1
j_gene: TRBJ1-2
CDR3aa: CASSSGQGVPEYGYTF

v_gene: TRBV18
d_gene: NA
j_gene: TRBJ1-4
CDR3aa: CASSTTPATNEKLFF

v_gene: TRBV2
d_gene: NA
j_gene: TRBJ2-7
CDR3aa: CASSELGAGDIISYEQYF

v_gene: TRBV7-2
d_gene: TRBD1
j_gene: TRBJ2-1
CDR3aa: CASSHRTGINEQFF

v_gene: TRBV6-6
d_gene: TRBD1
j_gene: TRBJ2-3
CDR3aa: CASSWTGGIDTQYF

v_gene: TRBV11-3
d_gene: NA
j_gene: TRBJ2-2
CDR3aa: CASSILSTGELFF

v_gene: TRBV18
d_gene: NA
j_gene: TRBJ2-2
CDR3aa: CASSPQGGHTGELFF

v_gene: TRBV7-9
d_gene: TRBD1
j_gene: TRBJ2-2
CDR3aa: CASSSGTGGRTGELFF

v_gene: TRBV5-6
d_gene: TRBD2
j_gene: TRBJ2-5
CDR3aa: CASRYRTSHDPLKETQYF

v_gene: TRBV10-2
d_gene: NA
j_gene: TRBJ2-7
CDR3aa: CASRPGWGDEQYF